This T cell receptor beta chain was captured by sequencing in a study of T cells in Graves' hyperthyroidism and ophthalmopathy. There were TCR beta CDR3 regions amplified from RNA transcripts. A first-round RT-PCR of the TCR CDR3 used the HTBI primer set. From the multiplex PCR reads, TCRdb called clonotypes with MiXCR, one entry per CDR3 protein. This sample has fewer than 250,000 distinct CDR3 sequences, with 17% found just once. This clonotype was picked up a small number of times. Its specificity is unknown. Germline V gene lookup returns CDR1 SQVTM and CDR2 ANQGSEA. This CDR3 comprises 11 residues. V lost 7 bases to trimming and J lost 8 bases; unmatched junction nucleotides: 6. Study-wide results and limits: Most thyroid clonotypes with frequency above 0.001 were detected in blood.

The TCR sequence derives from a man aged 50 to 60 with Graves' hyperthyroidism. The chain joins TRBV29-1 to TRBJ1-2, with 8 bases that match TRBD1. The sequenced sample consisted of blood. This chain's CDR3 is CSEKTGEGYTF. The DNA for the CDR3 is TGCAGCGAGAAGACAGGGGAGGGCTACACCTTC. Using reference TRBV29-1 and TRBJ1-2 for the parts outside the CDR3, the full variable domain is SAVISQKPSRDICQRGTSLTIQCQVDSQVTMMFWYRQQPGQSLTLIATANQGSEATYESGFVIDKFPISRPNLTFSTLTVSNMSPEDSSIYLCSEKTGEGYTFGSGTRLTVV.